These 11 T cell receptor beta chains originate from one sample sequenced in a study of immune evolution from preneoplasia to lung adenocarcinoma. Clones were sequenced by immunoSEQ multiplex PCR, and TCRdb holds only the in-frame ones, with some missing. The table has just over 9,000 clones, around four fifths seen once; the top ten hold approximately 2.9%. The sample comprised FFPE lung adenocarcinoma in situ tissue. These receptor sequences come from a person between 65 and 80 years old with lung adenocarcinoma.

The rearrangement links TRBV5-1 to TRBJ1-1; 9 bases map to TRBD1. Germline V gene data show CDR1 as SGHRS and CDR2 as YFSETQ. The CDR3 totals 13 residues. V shed 7 bases, J shed 4 bases, and the junction held 5 bases outside the gene matches. CDR3 loop: CASRDRESTEAFF. The CDR3 nucleotides read TGCGCCAGCCGGGACAGGGAAAGCACTGAAGCTTTCTTT.

This sequence joins TRBV18 and TRBJ2-5, with D uncertain. This CDR3 has 11 amino acids. V shed 3 bases and J shed 5 bases, with 4 bases lying between them. Germline V gene sequence: CDR1 KGHSH, CDR2 LQKENI. CDR3 loop: CASSPEETQYF. Written as DNA, the CDR3 is TGTGCCAGCTCACCGGAGGAGACCCAGTACTTC.

The chain recombines TRBV5-6 with TRBJ1-5, with a possible D match to TRBD1 (5 bases). The germline CDR1 and CDR2 sequences are SGHDT and YYEEEE. The CDR3 runs 18 residues. With 6 bases removed from V and 0 bases from J, the gap between germline ends came to 22 bases. Here the CDR3 DNA reads TGTGCCAGCATCCAAGCGGGACGCTCACCCCATAGCAATCAGCCCCAGCATTTT. As protein: CASIQAGRSPHSNQPQHF.

The chain is built from TRBV6-1 and TRBJ1-1; possibly TRBD1 for D (5 bases). The CDR3 spans 17 residues. The V and J ends lost 2 bases and 4 bases respectively, with 20 bases between them. The germline gives CDR1 MNHNS, CDR2 SASEGT. CDR3 sequence (DNA): TGTGCCAGCAGTGAATATGGGGCACTTCGCGGGGGCACTGAAGCTTTCTTT. Its translation: CASSEYGALRGGTEAFF.

The chain is built from TRBV7-2 and TRBJ2-3, with D tentatively TRBD1 (5 bases). This CDR3 contains 14 residues. V lost 5 bases, J lost 2 bases, and 11 bases lay in between. Germline V gives CDR1 SGHTA, CDR2 FQGNSA. The CDR3 is CASSLQVSTDTQYF. CDR3 DNA: TGTGCCAGCAGCCTACAGGTCTCCACAGATACGCAGTATTTT.

This clone appeared a single time. The gene calls are TRBV29-1 and TRBJ2-5, with a possible D match to TRBD2 (5 bases). Per germline, CDR1 SQVTM and CDR2 ANQGSEA. CDR3 length: 13 residues. Trimming pared 3 bases from V and 3 bases from J, leaving 11 bases between. The CDR3 coding sequence is TGCAGCGTTGAGGACTGGACGAAAGAGACCCAGTACTTC. This sequence encodes CSVEDWTKETQYF.

This clone was detected a few times. This chain uses TRBV30 with TRBJ2-2; TRBD2 matches 9 bases. The CDR3 loop spans 14 amino acids. The J segment lost 5 bases and the V segment lost 0 bases, leaving 1 base of the junction unmatched. CDR1 and CDR2 (germline): GTSNPN, SVGIG (reference sequence). This CDR3 is CAWSVAGGTGELFF. CDR3 DNA sequence: TGTGCCTGGAGTGTGGCGGGAGGGACCGGGGAGCTGTTTTTT.

The chain uses TRBV19 and TRBJ2-3; TRBD1 agrees at 9 bases. This CDR3 has 15 amino acids. V shed 7 bases and J 1 base; nucleotides not matched to a gene: 6. CDR1 and CDR2 from the germline V gene are LNHDA and SQIVND (reference sequence). The CDR3: CASKTGGAGTDTQYF. The CDR3 DNA sequence: TGTGCCAGTAAAACAGGGGGCGCGGGCACAGATACGCAGTATTTT.

The chain combines TRBV2 with TRBJ2-1; 12 bases are a match to TRBD1. Germline lookup yields CDR1 SNHLY and CDR2 FYNNEI. V lost 6 bases, J lost 8 bases, and 8 bases stayed unmatched. The CDR3 totals 15 residues. The CDR3 sequence: CASSLRDRGLDEQFF. The CDR3 nucleotides are TGTGCCAGCAGCCTCCGGGACAGGGGGCTCGATGAGCAGTTCTTC.

The chain carries TRBV7-8 and TRBJ2-1; 9 bases are shared with TRBD2. Germline assignment: CDR1 SGHVS and CDR2 FQNEAQ. The CDR3 sequence is 15 residues long. J was trimmed by 3 bases and V by 3 bases; bases with no gene match: 3. The CDR3 DNA reads TGTGCCAGCAGCTTTAGCGGGAGTTACTACAATGAGCAGTTCTTC. Translation gives CASSFSGSYYNEQFF.

The rearrangement joins TRBV11-2 to TRBJ2-5; 8 bases fit TRBD2. Looked up from germline, CDR1 is SGHAT and CDR2 is FQNNGV. The CDR3 totals 13 residues. The V and J ends lost 8 bases and 5 bases, in that order; junction bases with no gene match: 7. Written as DNA, the CDR3 is TGTGCCAGCGGAGCGGGGGTAGGGGAGACCCAGTACTTC. Translation gives CASGAGVGETQYF.